What follows are 28 T cell receptor beta chains derived from one specimen sequenced in a study of somatic mutations in cytotoxic T cells in rheumatoid arthritis. Here immunoSEQ multiplex PCR was the method, and the copy in TCRdb shows in-frame clones only, minus some. This table holds fewer than 15,000 clones, around 90% found once. Sequenced input: CD4+ T cells sorted from blood. The origin of the receptors is a man in his sixties or seventies with rheumatoid arthritis.

V gene TRBV4-1 combines with J gene TRBJ2-1, with TRBD2 identical over 9 bases. The length of the CDR3 is 19 residues. V gave up 0 bases and J gave up 3 bases; unmatched junction bases: 12. Germline V gene sequence: CDR1 MGHRA, CDR2 YSYEKL. In nucleotides, the CDR3 is TGCGCCAGCAGCCAAGAACCCGGTATAGCGGGGGCCCTCTACAATGAGCAGTTCTTC. As protein: CASSQEPGIAGALYNEQFF.

Remarks on this clone: The final CDR3 position lacks the conserved phenylalanine or tryptophan, pointing to a likely read error. No DNA is shown, since the ends of the CDR3 on it are uncertain; the CDR3 is the one TCRdb lists. The chain couples TRBV10-3 to TRBJ2-7; TRBD2, as called in the table, went unchecked against the DNA. The germline CDR1 and CDR2 sequences are ENHRY and SYGVKD. From its first to its last residue, the CDR3 has 16 amino acids. The CDR3 protein is CAISGGTSGRSLAPVL.

The chain couples TRBV10-3 to TRBJ2-5; the match to TRBD2 covers 14 bases. The trim removed 6 bases at V and 5 bases at J, leaving 2 bases unmatched. The CDR3 spans 14 residues. The V gene's germline CDR1 is ENHRY and CDR2 SYGVKD. Here the CDR3 DNA reads TGTGCCATCAGGACTAGCGGGGGGGAGGAGACCCAGTACTTC. This translates into CAIRTSGGEETQYF.

This chain joins TRBV4-1 and TRBJ2-7, with 11 bases aligning to TRBD2. CDR3 size: 17 residues. Germline lookup yields CDR1 MGHRA and CDR2 YSYEKL. V shed 4 bases and J 0 bases; nucleotides not matched to a gene: 8. CDR3 amino acids: CASSPDPTSGGSYEQYF. The CDR3 DNA sequence: TGCGCCAGCAGCCCCGACCCCACTAGCGGGGGCTCCTACGAGCAGTACTTC.

This rearrangement joins TRBV14 to TRBJ2-7; a weak D match, TRBD1 (6 bases). The CDR3 is made up of 13 amino acids. Germline V gene sequence: CDR1 SGHDN, CDR2 FVKESK. Trimming removed 1 base from V and 3 bases from J, with 7 bases in between. DNA of the CDR3: TGTGCCAGCAGCCAAGTACAGGGCTACGAGCAGTACTTC. It yields the protein CASSQVQGYEQYF.

V usage is TRBV28 and J usage is TRBJ2-5, with TRBD1 matching 8 bases. The J call may be in error: the DNA end matches TRBJ2-7 better. CDR1 and CDR2 (germline): MDHEN, SYDVKM. The CDR3 runs to 15 residues. CDR3: CASSPNRDRWIEQYF. The CDR3 DNA sequence: TGTGCCAGCAGTCCGAACCGGGACAGGTGGATCGAGCAGTACTTC.

This chain uses TRBV29-1 with TRBJ1-2; the match to TRBD1 covers 7 bases. The CDR3 covers 12 residues. With V trimmed by 5 bases and J by 2 bases, 2 bases remained unmatched. Germline V gene data show CDR1 as SQVTM and CDR2 as ANQGSEA. The DNA of the CDR3 is TGCAGCGTTTCGGGACAGAACTATGGCTACACCTTC. This encodes CSVSGQNYGYTF.

The count of this clone is one. V usage is TRBV10-3 and J usage is TRBJ1-3; D is unclear. The CDR3 is 13 amino acids. Trimming removed 8 bases from V and 0 bases from J, with 8 bases in between. Germline-derived CDR1 and CDR2 are ENHRY and SYGVKD. This chain's CDR3 is CAIGPDSGNTIYF. As DNA, the CDR3 is TGTGCCATCGGCCCAGACTCTGGAAACACCATATATTTT.

The rearrangement uses TRBV7-3 and TRBJ2-1; maybe TRBD2 (5 bases). The CDR3 length is 12 residues. Germline V gene data show CDR1 as SGHTA and CDR2 as FQGTGA. The V end lost 4 bases, the J end lost 8 bases, and 9 bases lay between the germline ends. The CDR3 DNA is TGTGCCAGCAGCTGGACCGGGGATGAGCAGTTCTTC. Its protein product is CASSWTGDEQFF. The full variable domain, in which reference TRBV7-3 and TRBJ2-1 provide the parts outside the CDR3, is GAGVSQTPSNKVTEKGKYVELRCDPISGHTALYWYRQSLGQGPEFLIYFQGTGAADDSGLPNDRFFAVRPEGSVSTLKIQRTERGDSAVYLCASSWTGDEQFFGPGTRLTVL.

The chain uses TRBV6-5 and TRBJ2-1, with TRBD1 matching 9 bases. CDR1 and CDR2 (germline): MNHEY, SVGAGI. The CDR3 sequence is 15 residues long. The V segment lost 6 bases and the J segment 3 bases; nucleotides outside the gene matches: 6. This chain's CDR3 is CASRATGGSYNEQFF. For the CDR3, the DNA is TGTGCCAGCAGAGCGACAGGGGGGAGCTACAATGAGCAGTTCTTC.

The chain carries TRBV5-4 and TRBJ2-7; tentative D call: TRBD2 (6 bases). The CDR3 is 14 amino acids. Germline CDR1 reads SGHNT; CDR2 reads YYREEE (reference sequence). V lost 0 bases to trimming and J lost 2 bases, with 9 bases between them. CDR3 DNA sequence: TGTGCCAGCAGCTTGGGGCGGGAAACCTACGAGCAGTACTTC. It specifies CASSLGRETYEQYF.

The chain employs TRBV30 and TRBJ2-7, with 7 bases that match TRBD1. CDR1 and CDR2 from the germline V gene are GTSNPN and SVGIG (reference sequence). Germline trimming cut 0 bases from V and 6 bases from J; bases unmatched to any gene: 5. The CDR3 loop spans 13 amino acids. CDR3 amino acids: CAWSVRTGAEQYF. CDR3 sequence (DNA): TGTGCCTGGAGTGTACGCACAGGGGCCGAGCAGTACTTC.

The CDR3 nucleotides read TGCGCCAGCGTAGCCTTAGCGGGGGCTTACAATGAGCAGTTCTTC. This gives the protein CASVALAGAYNEQFF. This sequence joins TRBV5-1 and TRBJ2-1; 9 nucleotides match TRBD2. The CDR3 is 15 amino acids. Germline CDR1 is SGHRS and CDR2 is YFSETQ. The V segment lost 7 bases and the J segment 4 bases; nucleotides outside the gene matches: 9. Variable domain in full (rest from reference TRBV5-1 and TRBJ2-1): KAGVTQTPRYLIKTRGQQVTLSCSPISGHRSVSWYQQTPGQGLQFLFEYFSETQRNKGNFPGRFSGRQFSNSRSEMNVSTLELGDSALYLCASVALAGAYNEQFFGPGTRLTVL.

There are a few counts of this clone. The genes are TRBV2 and TRBJ2-7; D might be TRBD2 (6 bases). This CDR3 has 18 amino acids. Deletions cut 6 bases from V and 1 base from J, with 25 bases between. Germline lookup yields CDR1 SNHLY and CDR2 FYNNEI. The CDR3 DNA reads as TGTGCCAGCAGAGCAAGACCAACGGGACTCCCGCATTCCTACGAGCAGTACTTC. It yields the protein CASRARPTGLPHSYEQYF.

This clone appeared a few times. This rearrangement joins TRBV30 to TRBJ2-7, with 9 nucleotides matching TRBD2. The V gene's germline CDR1 is GTSNPN and CDR2 SVGIG (reference sequence). Trimming removed 2 bases from V and 4 bases from J; junction bases left unmatched: 6. The length of the CDR3 is 14 residues. CDR3 sequence (DNA): TGTGCCTGGAGTCCGGGACTAGCAGGTTACGAGCAGTACTTC. Its protein product is CAWSPGLAGYEQYF.

V is TRBV6-1 and J is TRBJ2-3; a weak D match, TRBD2 (5 bases). The germline V gene encodes CDR1 MNHNS and CDR2 SASEGT. The CDR3 totals 15 residues. V lost 5 bases and J lost 3, with 15 bases in between. The CDR3 DNA is TGTGCCAGCAGTCCTGGGAGTCAGAGGACAGATACGCAGTATTTT. It is translated as CASSPGSQRTDTQYF.

This clone was found once. V usage is TRBV5-1 and J usage is TRBJ2-5; D possibly corresponds to TRBD2 (5 bases). The germline CDR1 and CDR2 sequences are SGHRS and YFSETQ. The V gene lost 4 bases and the J gene lost 2 bases, with 24 bases spanning the gap. This CDR3 has 18 residues. The CDR3 sequence: CASSSSGIASRQQETQYF. The CDR3 DNA reads as TGCGCCAGCAGCAGCTCGGGAATAGCTAGCCGACAACAAGAGACCCAGTACTTC.

The rearrangement uses TRBV18 and TRBJ2-7, with 9 bases identical to TRBD1. The CDR3 sequence is 14 residues long. From germline, CDR1 is KGHSH and CDR2 LQKENI. The V segment lost 1 base and the J segment 5 bases; nucleotides outside the gene matches: 3. CDR3: CASSPRTGAHEQYF. The CDR3 DNA reads TGTGCCAGCTCACCACGGACAGGGGCCCACGAGCAGTACTTC.

The chain is built from TRBV2 and TRBJ2-7; tentative D call: TRBD2 (5 bases). CDR3 length: 12 amino acids. CDR1 is SNHLY and CDR2 is FYNNEI in the germline V gene. The V and J ends lost 7 bases and 4 bases respectively, with 11 bases between them. CDR3 amino acids: CASMLAGYEQYF. The CDR3 DNA is TGTGCCAGCATGCTGGCGGGTTACGAGCAGTACTTC. The full variable domain, completed using reference TRBV2 and TRBJ2-7, is EPEVTQTPSHQVTQMGQEVILRCVPISNHLYFYWYRQILGQKVEFLVSFYNNEISEKSEIFDDQFSVERPDGSNFTLKIRSTKLEDSAMYFCASMLAGYEQYFGPGTRLTVT.

The V call is TRBV4-1, the J call TRBJ2-3, with 11 nucleotides matching TRBD2. The CDR3 loop spans 16 amino acids. Germline V CDR1 and CDR2: MGHRA, YSYEKL. V was pared by 3 bases and J by 3 bases, with 5 bases of the junction left unmatched. CDR3 protein: CASSQRTSGSTDTQYF. The CDR3 DNA is TGCGCCAGCAGCCAGAGGACTAGCGGGTCTACAGATACGCAGTATTTT.

J is TRBJ1-5 and V is TRBV12-5, with D tentatively TRBD1 (5 bases). Trimming shortened V by 0 bases and J by 6 bases, and 12 bases separated the two germline ends. Germline CDR1 is LGHNT and CDR2 is FRNRAP. The CDR3 contains 15 residues. In DNA, the CDR3 is TGTGCTAGTGGTTTGGTAAGAGGGGAGGGTCAGCCCCAGCATTTT. This codes for CASGLVRGEGQPQHF.

This chain links TRBV5-1 with TRBJ2-5, with 8 bases identical to TRBD2. Germline lookup yields CDR1 SGHRS and CDR2 YFSETQ. The V gene end was trimmed by 0 bases and the J gene end by 5 bases; junction bases not matched to a gene: 6. The CDR3 covers 15 residues. CDR3 bases: TGCGCCAGCAGCTTGGAAGCGGGAGCTAGGGAGACCCAGTACTTC. It yields the protein CASSLEAGARETQYF.

The CDR3 DNA is TGTGCCAGCAGTGCCGGGATTCTAAACATTCAGTACTTC. It is translated as CASSAGILNIQYF. V gene TRBV6-1 combines with J gene TRBJ2-4; the D gene is possibly TRBD2 (5 bases). V shed 4 bases and J shed 6 bases, with 10 bases lying between them. The CDR3 spans 13 residues. Germline V gene lookup returns CDR1 MNHNS and CDR2 SASEGT.

The chain uses TRBV7-9 and TRBJ1-3; 7 bases fit TRBD1. The CDR3 has 15 amino acids. Germline CDR1 is SEHNR and CDR2 is FQNEAQ (reference sequence). The V and J ends lost 5 bases and 1 base, in that order; junction bases with no gene match: 5. The CDR3: CASSQGEVSGNTIYF. The CDR3 DNA is TGTGCCAGCAGCCAGGGGGAGGTTTCTGGAAACACCATATATTTT.

This chain connects TRBV10-1 to TRBJ2-2; D might be TRBD1 (6 bases). The CDR3 spans 15 residues. Germline CDR1 reads WNHNN; CDR2 reads SYGVQD (reference sequence). The V end lost 8 bases, the J end lost 0 bases, and 13 bases lay between the germline ends. CDR3 in amino acids: CASATGQPNTGELFF. The CDR3 nucleotides are TGCGCCAGCGCAACAGGGCAACCGAACACCGGGGAGCTGTTTTTT.

V gene TRBV5-1 combines with J gene TRBJ1-2, with TRBD1 as a possible D gene (6 bases). Germline V gene sequence: CDR1 SGHRS, CDR2 YFSETQ. V shed 0 bases and J shed 1 base, with 10 bases lying between them. CDR3 length equals 15 residues. CDR3 bases: TGCGCCAGCAGCTTGGCAGGGGTCCTTAACTATGGCTACACCTTC. This translates into CASSLAGVLNYGYTF.

Concerning this clone: Germline is not matched at one junction end, which may reflect a read error. V usage is TRBV18 and J usage is TRBJ2-5; D not resolved. CDR3 length equals 13 residues. Germline V CDR1 and CDR2: KGHSH, LQKENI. DNA for the CDR3: TGTGCCAGCTCACCACGCACCAAAGAGGCCCAGTACTTC. It yields the protein CASSPRTKEAQYF.

The chain couples TRBV18 to TRBJ1-3, with TRBD1 identical over 8 bases. This CDR3 contains 17 residues. V shed 2 bases, J shed 0 bases, and the junction held 6 bases outside the gene matches. CDR1 and CDR2 (germline): KGHSH, LQKENI. The chain's CDR3 is CASSPGQGAISGNTIYF. The CDR3 DNA sequence: TGTGCCAGCTCACCAGGCCAGGGGGCCATCTCTGGAAACACCATATATTTT.